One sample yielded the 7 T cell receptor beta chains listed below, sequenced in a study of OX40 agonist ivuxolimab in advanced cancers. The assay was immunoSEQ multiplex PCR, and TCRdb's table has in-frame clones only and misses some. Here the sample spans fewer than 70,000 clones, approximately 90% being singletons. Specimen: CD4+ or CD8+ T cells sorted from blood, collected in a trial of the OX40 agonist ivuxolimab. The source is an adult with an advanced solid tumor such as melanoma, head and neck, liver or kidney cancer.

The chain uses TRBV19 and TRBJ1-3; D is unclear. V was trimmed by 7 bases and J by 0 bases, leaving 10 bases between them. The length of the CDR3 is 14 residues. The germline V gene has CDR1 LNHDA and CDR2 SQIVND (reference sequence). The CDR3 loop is CASTQASSGNTIYF. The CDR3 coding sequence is TGTGCCAGTACCCAAGCTAGCTCTGGAAACACCATATATTTT.

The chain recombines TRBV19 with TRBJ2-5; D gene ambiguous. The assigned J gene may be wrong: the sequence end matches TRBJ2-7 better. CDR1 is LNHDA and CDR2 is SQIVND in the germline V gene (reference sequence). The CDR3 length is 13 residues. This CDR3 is CASSPQRTYEQYF. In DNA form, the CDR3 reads TGTGCCAGTAGTCCACAGCGAACCTACGAGCAGTACTTC.

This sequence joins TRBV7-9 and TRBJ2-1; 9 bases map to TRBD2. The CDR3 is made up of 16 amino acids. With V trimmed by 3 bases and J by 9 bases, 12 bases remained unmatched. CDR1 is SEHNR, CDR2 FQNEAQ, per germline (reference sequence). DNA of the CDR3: TGTGCCAGCAGCTTGCTAGTAGCGGGAGTTCGCGGTGAGCAGTTCTTC. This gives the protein CASSLLVAGVRGEQFF.

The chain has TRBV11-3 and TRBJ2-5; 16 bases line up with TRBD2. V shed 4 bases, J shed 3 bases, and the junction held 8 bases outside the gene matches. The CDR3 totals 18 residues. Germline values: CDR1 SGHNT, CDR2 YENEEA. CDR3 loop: CASSSRGGTSGREETQYF. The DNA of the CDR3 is TGTGCCAGCAGCTCAAGGGGGGGGACTAGCGGGAGGGAAGAGACCCAGTACTTC. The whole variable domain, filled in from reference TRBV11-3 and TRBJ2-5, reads EAGVVQSPRYKIIEKKQPVAFWCNPISGHNTLYWYLQNLGQGPELLIRYENEEAVDDSQLPKDRFSAERLKGVDSTLKIQPAELGDSAVYLCASSSRGGTSGREETQYFGPGTRLLVL.

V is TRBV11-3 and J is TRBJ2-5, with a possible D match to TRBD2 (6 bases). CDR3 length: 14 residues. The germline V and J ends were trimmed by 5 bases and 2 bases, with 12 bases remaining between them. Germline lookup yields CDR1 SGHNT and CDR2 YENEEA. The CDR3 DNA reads TGTGCCAGCAGCGGGGGACTTCAGCAAGAGACCCAGTACTTC. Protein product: CASSGGLQQETQYF.

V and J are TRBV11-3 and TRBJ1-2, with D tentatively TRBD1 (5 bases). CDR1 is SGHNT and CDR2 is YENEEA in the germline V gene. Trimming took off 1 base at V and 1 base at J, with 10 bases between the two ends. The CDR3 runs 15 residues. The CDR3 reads CASSLGQGNNYGYTF. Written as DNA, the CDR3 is TGTGCCAGCAGCTTAGGGCAGGGCAATAACTATGGCTACACCTTC.

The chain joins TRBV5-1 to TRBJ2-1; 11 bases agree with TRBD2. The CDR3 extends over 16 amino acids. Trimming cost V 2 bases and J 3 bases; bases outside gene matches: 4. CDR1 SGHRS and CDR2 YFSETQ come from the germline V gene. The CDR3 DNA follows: TGCGCCAGCAGCTTAACCGGGACTAGCGGCTACAATGAGCAGTTCTTC. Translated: CASSLTGTSGYNEQFF.